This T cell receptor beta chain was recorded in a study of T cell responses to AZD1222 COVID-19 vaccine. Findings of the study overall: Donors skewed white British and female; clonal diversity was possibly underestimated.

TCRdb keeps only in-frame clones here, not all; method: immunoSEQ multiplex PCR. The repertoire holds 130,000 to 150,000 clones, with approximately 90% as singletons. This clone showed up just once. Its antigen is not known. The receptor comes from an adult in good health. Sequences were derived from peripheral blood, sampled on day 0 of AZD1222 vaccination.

CDR3 sequence: CASSGDSGNTIYF. As DNA, the CDR3 is TGTGCCAGCAGCGGAGACTCTGGAAACACCATATATTTT. This sequence joins TRBV9 and TRBJ1-3; D unclear. The V end lost 3 bases, the J end lost 0 bases, and 4 bases lay between the germline ends. There are 13 residues in the CDR3. CDR1 and CDR2 (germline): SGDLS, YYNGEE.